Listed below are T cell receptor beta chains from one sample, sequenced in a study of T-cell reconstitution after alpha-beta-depleted transplantation in children. TCRdb passed the PCR reads through MiXCR, listing each CDR3 protein once. The table lists 450,000 to 600,000 distinct CDR3 sequences, 13% of them singletons. Sequencing was performed on PBMCs, mostly from graft donor cells, taken 360 days after TCRalphabeta/CD19-depleted stem cell transplant. These receptors all stem from a male patient younger than 18 who had a stem cell transplant for acute myeloid leukemia, so the T cells may come from the graft donor. Both conserved end residues are part of each CDR3. D genes are given only for firm matches. Where a row states a size, it is once, few, many or the class of an expanded clone; other rows omit it.

j_call clone_size d_call v_call cdr3_aa cdr3_nt
TRBJ1-2 . TRBD1 TRBV3-1 CASSMAGGERGYTF TGTGCCAGCAGCATGGCAGGGGGCGAACGTGGCTACACCTTC
TRBJ2-4 . . TRBV13 CASSLGREWGNIQYF TGTGCCAGCAGCTTAGGACGGGAGTGGGGAAACATTCAGTACTTC
TRBJ2-1 . TRBD2 TRBV6-2/TRBV6-3 CASSPLSGTSGGSYNEQFF TGTGCCAGCAGTCCCCTCTCCGGGACTAGCGGGGGTTCCTACAATGAGCAGTTCTTC
TRBJ1-2 few . TRBV9 CASSPRLQGGGYGYTF TGTGCCAGCAGTCCGCGGCTACAGGGAGGTGGCTATGGCTACACCTTC
TRBJ2-1 few . TRBV6-2/TRBV6-3 CASRPGAPVGYNEQFF TGTGCCAGCAGGCCCGGGGCCCCGGTGGGTTACAATGAGCAGTTCTTC
TRBJ2-4 . . TRBV4-3 CASSQQEGDLAKNIQYF TGCGCCAGCAGCCAGCAGGAGGGGGACTTAGCCAAAAACATTCAGTACTTC
TRBJ2-6 few . TRBV18 CASSPRAPGANVLTF TGTGCCAGCTCACCCAGGGCTCCTGGGGCCAACGTCCTGACTTTC
TRBJ2-1 many . TRBV28 CASGALNEQFF TGTGCCAGCGGTGCCCTCAATGAGCAGTTCTTC
TRBJ2-2 many TRBD2 TRBV5-1 CASSSVGLADTGELFF TGCGCCAGCAGCTCCGTGGGACTAGCGGACACCGGGGAGCTGTTTTTT
TRBJ2-3 once TRBD2 TRBV18 CASSPPTGGPYTDTQYF TGTGCCAGCTCACCACCGACGGGAGGGCCTTACACAGATACGCAGTATTTT
TRBJ2-2 . TRBD2 TRBV4-3 CASSQGPGRSGELFF TGCGCCAGCAGCCAAGGTCCCGGGAGGTCCGGGGAGCTGTTTTTT
TRBJ1-6 . . TRBV7-9 CASSWGEIYNSPLHF TGTGCCAGCAGCTGGGGGGAGATCTATAATTCACCCCTCCACTTT
TRBJ2-7 few TRBD1 TRBV29-1 CSVEVWGTGSYEQYF TGCAGCGTTGAAGTTTGGGGGACAGGCTCCTACGAGCAGTACTTC
TRBJ2-3 many TRBD2 TRBV7-2 CASRLRGGSGTDTQYF TGTGCCAGCAGATTGAGGGGCGGGAGCGGCACAGATACGCAGTATTTT
TRBJ2-7 few . TRBV3-1 CASSQAQLTYEQYF TGTGCCAGCAGCCAAGCCCAGCTGACCTACGAGCAGTACTTC
TRBJ2-1 . . TRBV9 CASSPKGRETVGAHNEQFF TGTGCCAGCAGCCCAAAGGGTCGGGAGACAGTAGGGGCTCACAATGAGCAGTTCTTC